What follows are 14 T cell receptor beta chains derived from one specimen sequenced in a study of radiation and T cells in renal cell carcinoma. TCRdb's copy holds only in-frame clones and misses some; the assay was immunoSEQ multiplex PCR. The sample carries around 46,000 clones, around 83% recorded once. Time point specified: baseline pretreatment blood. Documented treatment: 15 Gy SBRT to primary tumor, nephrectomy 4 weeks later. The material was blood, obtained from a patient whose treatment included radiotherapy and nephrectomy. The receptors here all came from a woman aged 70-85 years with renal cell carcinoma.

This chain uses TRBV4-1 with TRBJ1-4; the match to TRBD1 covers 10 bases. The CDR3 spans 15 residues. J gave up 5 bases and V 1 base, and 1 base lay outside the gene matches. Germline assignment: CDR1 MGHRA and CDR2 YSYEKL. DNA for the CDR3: TGCGCCAGCAGCCAAGTGGGACAGGGGAATGAAAAACTGTTTTTT. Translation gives CASSQVGQGNEKLFF.

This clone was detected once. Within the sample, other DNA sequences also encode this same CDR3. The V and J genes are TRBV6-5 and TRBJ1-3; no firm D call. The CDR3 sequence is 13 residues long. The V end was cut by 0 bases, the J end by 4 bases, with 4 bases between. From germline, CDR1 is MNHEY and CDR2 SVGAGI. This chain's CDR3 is CASSYSGGNTIYF. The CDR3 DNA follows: TGTGCCAGCAGTTACTCTGGGGGAAACACCATATATTTT.

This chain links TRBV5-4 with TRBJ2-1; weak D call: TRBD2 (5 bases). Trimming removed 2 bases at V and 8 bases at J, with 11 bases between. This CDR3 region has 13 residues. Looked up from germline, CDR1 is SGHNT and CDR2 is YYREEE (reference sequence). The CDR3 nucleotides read TGTGCCAGCAGCTTAGACCCCGGGGATGAGCAGTTCTTC. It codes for CASSLDPGDEQFF.

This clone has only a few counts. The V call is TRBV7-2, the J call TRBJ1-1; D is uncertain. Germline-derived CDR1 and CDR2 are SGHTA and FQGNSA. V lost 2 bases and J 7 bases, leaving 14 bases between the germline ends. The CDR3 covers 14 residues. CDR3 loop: CASSLYPLGNEAFF. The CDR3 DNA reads TGTGCCAGCAGCTTATACCCCTTGGGGAATGAAGCTTTCTTT.

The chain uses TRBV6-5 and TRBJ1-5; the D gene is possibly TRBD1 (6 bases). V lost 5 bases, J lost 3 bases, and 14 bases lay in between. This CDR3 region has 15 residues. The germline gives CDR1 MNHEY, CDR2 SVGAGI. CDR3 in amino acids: CASSPGRQVNQPQHF. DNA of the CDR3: TGTGCCAGCAGTCCCGGGCGACAGGTCAATCAGCCCCAGCATTTT.

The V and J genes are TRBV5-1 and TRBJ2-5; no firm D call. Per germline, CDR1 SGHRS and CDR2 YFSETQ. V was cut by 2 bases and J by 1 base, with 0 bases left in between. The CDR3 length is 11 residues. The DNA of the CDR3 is TGCGCCAGCAGCTTCCAAGAGACCCAGTACTTC. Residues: CASSFQETQYF.

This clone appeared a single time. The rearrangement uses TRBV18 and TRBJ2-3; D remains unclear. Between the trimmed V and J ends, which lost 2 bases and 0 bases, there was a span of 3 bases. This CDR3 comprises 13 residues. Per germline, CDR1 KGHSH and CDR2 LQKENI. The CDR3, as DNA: TGTGCCAGCTCACCATCAAGCACAGATACGCAGTATTTT. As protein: CASSPSSTDTQYF.

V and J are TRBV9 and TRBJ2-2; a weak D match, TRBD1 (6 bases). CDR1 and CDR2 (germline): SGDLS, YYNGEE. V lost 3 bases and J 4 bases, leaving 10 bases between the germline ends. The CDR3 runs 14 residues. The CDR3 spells CASSAQGRTGELFF. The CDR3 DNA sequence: TGTGCCAGCAGCGCACAGGGTCGCACCGGGGAGCTGTTTTTT.

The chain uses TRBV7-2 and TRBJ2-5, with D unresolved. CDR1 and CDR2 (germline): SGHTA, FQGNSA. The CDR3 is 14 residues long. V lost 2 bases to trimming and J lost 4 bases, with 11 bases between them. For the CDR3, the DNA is TGTGCCAGCAGCTTATCCCGGCGGATAGAGACCCAGTACTTC. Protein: CASSLSRRIETQYF.

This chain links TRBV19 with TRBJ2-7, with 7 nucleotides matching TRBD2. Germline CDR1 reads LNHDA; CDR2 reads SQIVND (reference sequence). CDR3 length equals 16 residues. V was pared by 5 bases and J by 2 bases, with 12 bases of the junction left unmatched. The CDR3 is CASSPPLGEGPYEQYF. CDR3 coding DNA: TGTGCCAGTAGTCCCCCTTTGGGGGAGGGCCCCTACGAGCAGTACTTC.

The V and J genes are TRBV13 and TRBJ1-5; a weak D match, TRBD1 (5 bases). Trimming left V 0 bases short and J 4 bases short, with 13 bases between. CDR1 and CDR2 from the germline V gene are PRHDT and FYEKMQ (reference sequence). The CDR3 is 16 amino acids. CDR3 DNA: TGTGCCAGCAGCTTAGGCCGGGGGGAGAGGAATCAGCCCCAGCATTTT. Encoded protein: CASSLGRGERNQPQHF.

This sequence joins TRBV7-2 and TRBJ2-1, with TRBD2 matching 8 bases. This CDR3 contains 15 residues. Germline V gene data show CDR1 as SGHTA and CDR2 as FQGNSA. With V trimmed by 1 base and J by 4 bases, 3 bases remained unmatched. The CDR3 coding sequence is TGTGCCAGCAGCTTAGGGACTAGCATTTACAATGAGCAGTTCTTC. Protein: CASSLGTSIYNEQFF.

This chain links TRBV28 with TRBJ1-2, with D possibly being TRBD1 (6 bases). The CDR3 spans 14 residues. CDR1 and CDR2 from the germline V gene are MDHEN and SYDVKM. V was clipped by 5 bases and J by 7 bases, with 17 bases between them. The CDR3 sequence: CASSPQGTRSGYTF. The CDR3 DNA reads TGTGCCAGCAGTCCCCAGGGGACACGGTCTGGCTACACCTTC.

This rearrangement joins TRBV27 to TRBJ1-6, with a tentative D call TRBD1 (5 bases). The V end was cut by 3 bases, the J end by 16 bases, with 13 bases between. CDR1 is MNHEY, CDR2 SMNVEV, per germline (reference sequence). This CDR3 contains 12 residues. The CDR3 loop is CASSFRQGQLHF. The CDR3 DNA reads TGTGCCAGCAGTTTTCGGCAGGGCCAACTCCACTTT.